The 2 T cell receptor beta chains in this list originate from one sample, sequenced in a study of human T cells and chemical hapten exposure. The time point here: patch test 2, 6 weeks after DPC sensitization. Stated treatment: therapeutic diphenylcyclopropenone sensitization with weekly scalp DPC. TCRdb reprocessed the RACE reads with MiXCR, giving one entry per CDR3 protein. The repertoire holds hundreds of thousands of distinct CDR3 sequences, about 6.9% seen once, with about 5.6% in the top ten. The sequencing here drew on whole blood, taken in connection with sensitization to the hapten diphenylcyclopropenone (DPC). These receptors were collected from a woman under 30 with alopecia areata. Some clones in this sample may be carry-over from other donors' samples.

This clonotype showed up just a few times. V and J are TRBV28 and TRBJ2-2, with TRBD1 matching over 7 bases. Germline CDR1 MDHEN, CDR2 SYDVKM. This CDR3 contains 14 residues. J lost 6 bases, V lost 11 bases, and 12 bases had no gene match. The CDR3 nucleotides read TGTGCCGTCGACAGGGCAGGAATCGCCGGGGAGCTGTTTTTT. Translating gives CAVDRAGIAGELFF.

This clonotype was seen only a few times. The chain combines TRBV7-9 with TRBJ2-1; 9 nucleotides line up with TRBD1. V gave up 3 bases and J gave up 8 bases; unmatched junction bases: 5. CDR1 is SEHNR and CDR2 is FQNEAQ in the germline V gene (reference sequence). CDR3 length: 14 residues. This CDR3 is CASSFRQGGDEQFF. CDR3 bases: TGTGCCAGCAGCTTCCGACAGGGGGGCGATGAGCAGTTCTTC.